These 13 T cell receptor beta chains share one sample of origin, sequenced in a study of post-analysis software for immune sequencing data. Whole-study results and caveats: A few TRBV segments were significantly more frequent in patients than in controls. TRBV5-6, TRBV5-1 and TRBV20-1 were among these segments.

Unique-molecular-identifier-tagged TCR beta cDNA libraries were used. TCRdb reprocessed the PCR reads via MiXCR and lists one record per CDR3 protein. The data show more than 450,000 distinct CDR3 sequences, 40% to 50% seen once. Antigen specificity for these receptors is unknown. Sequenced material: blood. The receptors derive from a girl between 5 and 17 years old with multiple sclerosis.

CDR3 region: CASSSWQSRNNSPLHF. The CDR3, as DNA: TGTGCCAGCAGTTCTTGGCAGTCCAGAAATAATTCACCCCTCCACTTT. V and J are TRBV27 and TRBJ1-6; D gene unclear. Looked up from germline, CDR1 is MNHEY and CDR2 is SMNVEV (reference sequence). The CDR3 extends over 16 amino acids. V lost 4 bases, J lost 5 bases, and 15 bases lay in between.

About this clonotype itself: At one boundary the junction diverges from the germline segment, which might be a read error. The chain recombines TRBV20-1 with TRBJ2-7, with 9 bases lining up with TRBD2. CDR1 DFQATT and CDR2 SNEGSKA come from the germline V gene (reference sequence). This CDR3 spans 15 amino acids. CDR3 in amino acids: CSARAPGTSLYEQYF. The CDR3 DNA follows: TGCAGTGCCAGAGCTCCCGGGACTAGCCTCTACGAGCAGTACTTC.

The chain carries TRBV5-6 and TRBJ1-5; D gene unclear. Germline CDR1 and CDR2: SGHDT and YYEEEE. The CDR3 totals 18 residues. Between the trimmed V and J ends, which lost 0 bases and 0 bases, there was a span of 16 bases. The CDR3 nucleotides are TGTGCCAGCAGCTTGGTAAAGGACCGCAAGAATAGCAATCAGCCCCAGCATTTT. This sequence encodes CASSLVKDRKNSNQPQHF.

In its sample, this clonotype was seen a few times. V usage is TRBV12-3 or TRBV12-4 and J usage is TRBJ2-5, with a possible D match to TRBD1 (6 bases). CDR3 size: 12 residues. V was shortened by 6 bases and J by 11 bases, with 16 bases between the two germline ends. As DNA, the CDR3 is TGTGCCAGCAGCGGAACAGGGACGGTGCAGTACTTC. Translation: CASSGTGTVQYF.

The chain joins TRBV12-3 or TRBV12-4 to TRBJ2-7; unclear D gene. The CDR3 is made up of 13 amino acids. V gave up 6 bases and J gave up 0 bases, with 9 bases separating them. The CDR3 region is CASRGRSSYEQYF. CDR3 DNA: TGTGCCAGCAGGGGCAGGAGCTCCTACGAGCAGTACTTC.

The CDR3 DNA follows: TGTGCCACCAGCAGAGTAGCGGACAGCTCCTACGAGCAGTACTTC. It specifies CATSRVADSSYEQYF. The rearrangement links TRBV15 to TRBJ2-7; the D call may be TRBD1 or TRBD2 (6 bases each). V shed 1 base and J shed 0 bases, with 10 bases lying between them. Germline loops: CDR1 LNHNV, CDR2 YYDKDF (reference sequence). The CDR3 loop spans 15 amino acids.

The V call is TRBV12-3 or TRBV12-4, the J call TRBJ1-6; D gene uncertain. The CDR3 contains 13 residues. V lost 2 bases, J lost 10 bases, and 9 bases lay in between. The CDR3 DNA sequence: TGTGCCAGCAGTTTAAGGGTGGGCTCACCCCTCCACTTT. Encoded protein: CASSLRVGSPLHF.

CDR3 loop: CASGGWNEQFF. The DNA for the CDR3 is TGCGCCAGCGGGGGGTGGAATGAGCAGTTCTTC. The chain has TRBV10-2 and TRBJ2-1; D might be TRBD2 (6 bases). The length of the CDR3 is 11 residues. The germline V gene has CDR1 WSHSY and CDR2 SAAADI. With 8 bases removed from V and 7 bases from J, the gap between germline ends came to 9 bases.

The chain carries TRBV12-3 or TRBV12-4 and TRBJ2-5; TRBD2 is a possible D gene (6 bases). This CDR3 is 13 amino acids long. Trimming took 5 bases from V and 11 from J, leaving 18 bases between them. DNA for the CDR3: TGTGCCAGCAGTGGGGGGACCAGCAATGAGCAGTACTTC. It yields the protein CASSGGTSNEQYF.

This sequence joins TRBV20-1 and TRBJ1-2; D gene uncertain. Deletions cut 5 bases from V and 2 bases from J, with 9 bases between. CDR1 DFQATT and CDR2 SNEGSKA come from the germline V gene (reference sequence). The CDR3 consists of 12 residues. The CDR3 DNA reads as TGCAGTGCTGGAAGAAGCAACTATGGCTACACCTTC. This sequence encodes CSAGRSNYGYTF.

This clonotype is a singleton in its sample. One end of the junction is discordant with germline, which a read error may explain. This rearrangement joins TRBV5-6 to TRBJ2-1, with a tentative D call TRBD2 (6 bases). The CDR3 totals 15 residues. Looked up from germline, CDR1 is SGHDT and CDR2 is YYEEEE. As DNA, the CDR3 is TGCGCCAGCACCTTTGGACTACCGACGCGGGATGAGCAGTTCTTC. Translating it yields CASTFGLPTRDEQFF. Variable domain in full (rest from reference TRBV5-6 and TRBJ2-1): DAGVTQSPTHLIKTRGQQVTLRCSPKSGHDTVSWYQQALGQGPQFIFQYYEEEERQRGNFPDRFSGHQFPNYSSELNVNALLLGDSALYLCASTFGLPTRDEQFFGPGTRLTVL.

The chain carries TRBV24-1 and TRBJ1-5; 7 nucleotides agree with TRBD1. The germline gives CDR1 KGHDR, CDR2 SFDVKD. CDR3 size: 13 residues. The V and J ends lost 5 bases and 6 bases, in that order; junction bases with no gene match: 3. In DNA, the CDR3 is TGTGCCACCAGTGTGGCAGGGGGTCAGCCCCAGCATTTT. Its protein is CATSVAGGQPQHF.

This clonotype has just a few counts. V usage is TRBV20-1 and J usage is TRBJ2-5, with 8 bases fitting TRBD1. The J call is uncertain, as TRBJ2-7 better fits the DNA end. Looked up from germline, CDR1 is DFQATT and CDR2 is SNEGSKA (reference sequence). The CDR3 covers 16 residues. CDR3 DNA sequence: TGCAGTGCTAGAGAAAGGGGCAGGGGGCTTGTCTACGAGCAGTACTTC. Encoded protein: CSARERGRGLVYEQYF.